Each of the 2 T cell receptor beta chains below was sequenced from the same sample in a study of shared clonotypes between healthy human individuals. Some clones are missing from TCRdb's copy, which holds only in-frame ones; the method was immunoSEQ multiplex PCR. The repertoire has about 1.1 million clones, about four fifths of them found once; the top ten carry roughly 0.55%. The sample consisted of memory CD4+ T cells from PBMCs. Subset here: CD45RA-negative fraction. Source of these receptors: a young man in good health. Some clones in this sample may be carry-over from other donors' samples.

The rearrangement uses TRBV5-1 and TRBJ2-1; D is unclear. Trimming stripped 4 bases from V and 0 bases from J, with 8 bases between. Looked up from germline, CDR1 is SGHRS and CDR2 is YFSETQ. This CDR3 is built from 14 residues. The CDR3 here is CASSPPPSYNEQFF. In DNA, the CDR3 is TGCGCCAGCAGCCCTCCGCCCTCCTACAATGAGCAGTTCTTC.

V and J are TRBV29-1 and TRBJ1-4; D not resolved. This CDR3 contains 13 residues. CDR1 and CDR2 (germline): SQVTM, ANQGSEA. Trimming stripped 6 bases from V and 0 bases from J, with 8 bases between. CDR3 loop: CSVHGTTNEKLFF. The CDR3 region has the DNA TGCAGCGTCCACGGGACAACTAATGAAAAACTGTTTTTT.